Below are 19 T cell receptor beta chains sequenced from a single sample in a study of control samples from healthy donors and cancer patients. The method was immunoSEQ multiplex PCR; TCRdb's version includes in-frame clones alone and lacks a portion of them. The sample carries tens of thousands of clones, approximately 90% recorded once. The sequenced sample consisted of PBMCs. These receptors all stem from a man in his thirties or forties with colorectal cancer.

The chain couples TRBV7-2 to TRBJ1-1, with D possibly TRBD1 on 5 matching bases. This CDR3 region has 14 residues. V lost 2 bases and J 1 base, leaving 8 bases between the germline ends. The germline CDR1 and CDR2 sequences are SGHTA and FQGNSA. The DNA of the CDR3 is TGTGCCAGCAGCTTAAGAGGACAGAACACTGAAGCTTTCTTT. This sequence encodes CASSLRGQNTEAFF.

The chain links TRBV15 to TRBJ2-2; TRBD1 matches at 8 bases. This CDR3 has 14 amino acids. V dropped 3 bases and J dropped 5; count of bases not matched to a gene: 2. Germline loops: CDR1 LNHNV, CDR2 YYDKDF (reference sequence). The CDR3 reads CATSRDRETGELFF. CDR3 nucleotide sequence: TGTGCCACCAGCAGGGACAGGGAGACCGGGGAGCTGTTTTTT.

This chain links TRBV5-6 with TRBJ2-3; D ambiguous. CDR3 length equals 16 residues. Germline V lookup: CDR1 SGHDT, CDR2 YYEEEE. V was clipped by 0 bases and J by 4 bases, with 15 bases between them. CDR3 sequence reads: CASSLARANLADTQYF. The CDR3, as DNA: TGTGCCAGCAGCTTGGCACGGGCGAACCTAGCAGATACGCAGTATTTT.

CDR3 region: CAWSKDRFSPLHF. In nucleotides, the CDR3 is TGTGCCTGGAGTAAGGACCGCTTTTCACCCCTCCACTTT. This chain connects TRBV30 to TRBJ1-6; D gene uncertain. The CDR3 runs 13 residues. Germline-derived CDR1 and CDR2 are GTSNPN and SVGIG (reference sequence). The V and J ends lost 2 bases and 9 bases respectively, with 11 bases between them.

The rearrangement uses TRBV30 and TRBJ1-5; D uncertain. In germline, CDR1 is GTSNPN, CDR2 SVGIG (reference sequence). The germline V and J ends were trimmed by 3 bases and 0 bases, with 3 bases remaining between them. The CDR3 has 12 residues. Here the CDR3 DNA reads TGTGCCTGGAGCTATAGCAATCAGCCCCAGCATTTT. It codes for CAWSYSNQPQHF.

The chain employs TRBV7-2 and TRBJ2-3; D remains ambiguous. V was clipped by 3 bases and J by 1 base, with 14 bases between them. The CDR3 runs to 16 residues. Germline V gives CDR1 SGHTA, CDR2 FQGNSA. The CDR3 loop reads CASSLSGYGGTDTQYF. Written as DNA, the CDR3 is TGTGCCAGCAGCTTGTCTGGTTATGGTGGCACAGATACGCAGTATTTT.

The table lists this clone with a count of one. The chain combines TRBV18 with TRBJ2-1; D is undetermined. The CDR3 spans 14 residues. Germline CDR1 reads KGHSH; CDR2 reads LQKENI. Trimming took off 0 bases at V and 4 bases at J, with 7 bases between the two ends. CDR3: CASSPPVSYNEQFF. In DNA form, the CDR3 reads TGTGCCAGCTCACCACCGGTGAGTTACAATGAGCAGTTCTTC.

This clone has a single count. V gene TRBV6-2 or TRBV6-3 combines with J gene TRBJ2-2; the D is unclear. This CDR3 is built from 17 residues. Germline assignment: CDR1 MNHEY and CDR2 SVGEGT. V dropped 5 bases and J dropped 0 bases, with 16 bases sitting between them. CDR3 residues: CASSRSALVANTGELFF. DNA for the CDR3: TGTGCCAGCAGTAGGTCGGCCCTGGTAGCGAACACCGGGGAGCTGTTTTTT.

Concerning this clone itself: The CDR3 does not end in the conserved phenylalanine or tryptophan, so this is likely a read error. The DNA is left out, because the CDR3 cannot be placed on it with certainty; the CDR3 is given as TCRdb lists it. The chain combines TRBV5-1 with TRBJ2-4; the table's D call, TRBD2, has no DNA check behind it. Counting both end residues, the CDR3 totals 11 amino acids. CDR1 and CDR2 from the germline V gene are SGHRS and YFSETQ. Here the CDR3 reads CASSASKGRAG.

J is TRBJ2-3 and V is TRBV5-1; 8 positions match TRBD2. Germline V gene data show CDR1 as SGHRS and CDR2 as YFSETQ. V dropped 4 bases and J dropped 2; count of bases not matched to a gene: 6. This CDR3 is 15 amino acids long. The CDR3 region is CASSPRGGNTDTQYF. In nucleotides, the CDR3 is TGCGCCAGCAGCCCCCGGGGGGGCAACACAGATACGCAGTATTTT.

This CDR3 is CASSLDSYGENEQFF. As DNA, the CDR3 is TGTGCCAGCAGTTTAGACAGTTACGGTGAGAATGAGCAGTTCTTC. This chain connects TRBV27 to TRBJ2-1; possible D gene TRBD1, 5 bases. Germline V CDR1 and CDR2: MNHEY, SMNVEV (reference sequence). CDR3 length equals 15 residues. Deletions cut 2 bases from V and 7 bases from J, with 15 bases between.

This clone has more than one count but fewer than ten. Written as DNA, the CDR3 is TGTGCCAGCAGCCGGACCTTGGGGCTTAACTATGGCTACACCTTC. Translated: CASSRTLGLNYGYTF. V gene TRBV7-2 combines with J gene TRBJ1-2; D is perhaps TRBD1 (5 bases). Trimming took off 5 bases at V and 1 base at J, with 14 bases between the two ends. This CDR3 region has 15 residues. Germline CDR1 and CDR2: SGHTA and FQGNSA.

The gene calls are TRBV19 and TRBJ1-5; 9 bases are a match to TRBD1. Germline trimming cut 2 bases from V and 6 bases from J; bases unmatched to any gene: 8. The CDR3 length is 16 residues. Germline CDR1 LNHDA, CDR2 SQIVND (reference sequence). The chain's CDR3 is CASSISGQGWVQPQHF. The DNA of the CDR3 is TGTGCCAGTAGTATATCGGGACAGGGATGGGTTCAGCCCCAGCATTTT. The whole variable domain, remainder taken from reference TRBV19 and TRBJ1-5, is DGGITQSPKYLFRKEGQNVTLSCEQNLNHDAMYWYRQDPGQGLRLIYYSQIVNDFQKGDIAEGYSVSREKKESFPLTVTSAQKNPTAFYLCASSISGQGWVQPQHFGDGTRLSIL.

The chain couples TRBV6-5 to TRBJ1-3, with D perhaps matching TRBD1 (5 bases). Per the germline V gene, CDR1 is MNHEY and CDR2 is SVGAGI. The CDR3 is 14 residues long. V was cut by 6 bases and J by 2 bases, with 11 bases left in between. The CDR3 reads CASRTGLAGNTIYF. CDR3 DNA sequence: TGTGCCAGCAGAACAGGACTCGCTGGAAACACCATATATTTT.

The rearrangement links TRBV3-1 (or the pseudogene TRBV3-2) to TRBJ1-1; D might be TRBD1 (6 bases). CDR3 length equals 14 residues. V was cut by 0 bases and J by 5 bases, with 10 bases left in between. CDR1 and CDR2 (germline): LGHDT, YNNKEL (reference sequence). DNA of the CDR3: TGTGCCAGCAGCCAAGACAGGGGCTGGACTGAAGCTTTCTTT. This gives the protein CASSQDRGWTEAFF.

The DNA for the CDR3 is TGCGCCAGCAGTCACCCGGACAGGGAGCCCTACGAGCAGTACTTC. This sequence encodes CASSHPDREPYEQYF. This sequence joins TRBV23-1 and TRBJ2-7; TRBD1 aligns across 8 bases. TRBV23-1 carries the ORF label, with uncertain function. The CDR3 length is 15 residues. V gave up 3 bases and J gave up 2 bases; unmatched junction bases: 6.

The V and J genes are TRBV7-8 and TRBJ1-5, with D perhaps matching TRBD1 (6 bases). The CDR3 has 14 amino acids. Trimming shortened V by 6 bases and J by 1 base, and 10 bases separated the two germline ends. Germline V gene data show CDR1 as SGHVS and CDR2 as FQNEAQ. CDR3: CASREGVSNQPQHF. In nucleotides, the CDR3 is TGTGCCAGCAGGGAGGGGGTAAGCAATCAGCCCCAGCATTTT.

The chain combines TRBV5-4 with TRBJ1-1; 9 bases agree with TRBD1. Unmatched junction bases numbered 6, after V lost 4 bases and J lost 5 bases. Germline V gene data show CDR1 as SGHNT and CDR2 as YYREEE (reference sequence). The CDR3 is 14 residues long. CDR3 residues: CASSVQGAGTEAFF. In DNA form, the CDR3 reads TGTGCCAGCAGCGTACAGGGGGCTGGGACTGAAGCTTTCTTT. The full variable domain, with the rest looked up from reference TRBV5-4 and TRBJ1-1, is ETGVTQSPTHLIKTRGQQVTLRCSSQSGHNTVSWYQQALGQGPQFIFQYYREEENGRGNFPPRFSGLQFPNYSSELNVNALELDDSALYLCASSVQGAGTEAFFGQGTRLTVV.

The rearrangement joins TRBV19 to TRBJ2-7; perhaps TRBD1 as D (6 bases). This CDR3 is built from 15 residues. Trimming removed 5 bases from V and 0 bases from J, with 14 bases in between. Germline values: CDR1 LNHDA, CDR2 SQIVND (reference sequence). CDR3 coding DNA: TGTGCCAGTAGTCGTGGACAGCTTCACTCCTACGAGCAGTACTTC. Amino acid sequence: CASSRGQLHSYEQYF.